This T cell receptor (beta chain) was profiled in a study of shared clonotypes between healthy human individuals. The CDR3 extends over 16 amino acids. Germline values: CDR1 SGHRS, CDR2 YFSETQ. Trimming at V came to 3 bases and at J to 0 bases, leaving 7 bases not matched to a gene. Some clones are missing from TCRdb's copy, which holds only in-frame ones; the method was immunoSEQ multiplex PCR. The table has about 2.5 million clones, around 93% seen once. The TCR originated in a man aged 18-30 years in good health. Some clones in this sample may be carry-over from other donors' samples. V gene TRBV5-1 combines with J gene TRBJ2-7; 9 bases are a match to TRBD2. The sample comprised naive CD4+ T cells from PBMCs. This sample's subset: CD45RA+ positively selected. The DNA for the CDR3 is TGCGCCAGCAGCTGGATCTCTAGCGGGGTCTCCTACGAGCAGTACTTC. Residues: CASSWISSGVSYEQYF.